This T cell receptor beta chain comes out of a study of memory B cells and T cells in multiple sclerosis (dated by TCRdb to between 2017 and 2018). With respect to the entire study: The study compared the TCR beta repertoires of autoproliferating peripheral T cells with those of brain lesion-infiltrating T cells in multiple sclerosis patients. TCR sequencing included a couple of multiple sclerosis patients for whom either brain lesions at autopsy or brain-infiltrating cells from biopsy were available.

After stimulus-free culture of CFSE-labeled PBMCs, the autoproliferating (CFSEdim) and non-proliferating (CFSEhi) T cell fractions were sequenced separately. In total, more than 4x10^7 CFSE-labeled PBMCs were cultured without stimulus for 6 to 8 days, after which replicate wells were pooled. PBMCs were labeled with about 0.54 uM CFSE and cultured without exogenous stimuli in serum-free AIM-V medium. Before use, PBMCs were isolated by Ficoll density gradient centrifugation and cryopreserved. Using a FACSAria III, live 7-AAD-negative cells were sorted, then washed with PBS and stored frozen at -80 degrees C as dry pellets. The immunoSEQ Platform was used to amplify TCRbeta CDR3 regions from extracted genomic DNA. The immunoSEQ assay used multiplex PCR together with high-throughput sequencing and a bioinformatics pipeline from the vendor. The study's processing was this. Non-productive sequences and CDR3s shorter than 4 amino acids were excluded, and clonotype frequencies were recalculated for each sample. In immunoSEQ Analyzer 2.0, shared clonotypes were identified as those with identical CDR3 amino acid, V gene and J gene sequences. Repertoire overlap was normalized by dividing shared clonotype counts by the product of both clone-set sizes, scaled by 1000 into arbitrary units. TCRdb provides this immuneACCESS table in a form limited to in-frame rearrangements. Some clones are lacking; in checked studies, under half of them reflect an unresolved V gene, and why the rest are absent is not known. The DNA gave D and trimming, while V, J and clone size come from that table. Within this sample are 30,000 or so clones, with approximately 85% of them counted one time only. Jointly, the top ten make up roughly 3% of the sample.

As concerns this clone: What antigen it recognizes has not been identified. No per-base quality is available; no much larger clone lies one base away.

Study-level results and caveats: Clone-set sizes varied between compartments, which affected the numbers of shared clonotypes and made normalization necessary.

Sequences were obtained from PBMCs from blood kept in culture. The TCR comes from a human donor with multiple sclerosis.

CDR3 sequence: CASSFERSYEQYF. The DNA is TGTGCCAGCAGTTTTGAGCGCTCCTACGAGCAGTACTTC. The chain uses TRBV27 and TRBJ2-7; the D gene cannot be resolved reliably. The CDR3 spans 13 residues, from the cysteine through the phenylalanine. Only the CDR3 DNA is retained, 39 bases long and in frame from the first base. V and J are truncated by 3 bases and 0 bases respectively, leaving an intervening sequence of 6 bases. Looking up the germline V gene (reference sequence) yields CDR1 MNHEY and CDR2 SMNVEV.